The TCR beta chain under discussion was sequenced for a study of blood T cell repertoires in COVID-19. About the research overall: Acute and convalescent COVID-19 samples came from the United States, Italy and Spain. In each case, the material was cDNA or gDNA derived from T cells, B-cell-depleted T cells, or PBMCs.

In the original processing: The authors estimated nucleated cell counts from reference gene primer amplification. TCRdb keeps only in-frame clones here, not all; method: immunoSEQ multiplex PCR. V and J calls and clone size are those listed in that table; D and trimming were worked out from the DNA. The repertoire holds tens of thousands of clones, with about 80% as singletons. V trimming: 1 base; J trimming: 2 bases; junction bases outside the gene matches: 2. Germline assignment: CDR1 SGHTA and CDR2 FQGNSA. The CDR3 sequence is 15 residues long. This TCR was recovered from a human donor in a cohort sampled during active COVID-19. The V and J genes are TRBV7-2 and TRBJ1-2, with TRBD1 matching 9 bases. Sequenced material: peripheral blood. CDR3 nucleotide sequence: TGTGCCAGCAGCTTAGGACAGGGGGGGAACTATGGCTACACCTTC. It encodes CASSLGQGGNYGYTF. Full variable domain (rest looked up from reference TRBV7-2 and TRBJ1-2): GAGVSQSPSNKVTEKGKDVELRCDPISGHTALYWYRQSLGQGLEFLIYFQGNSAPDKSGLPSDRFSAERTGGSVSTLTIQRTQQEDSAVYLCASSLGQGGNYGYTFGSGTRLTVV.